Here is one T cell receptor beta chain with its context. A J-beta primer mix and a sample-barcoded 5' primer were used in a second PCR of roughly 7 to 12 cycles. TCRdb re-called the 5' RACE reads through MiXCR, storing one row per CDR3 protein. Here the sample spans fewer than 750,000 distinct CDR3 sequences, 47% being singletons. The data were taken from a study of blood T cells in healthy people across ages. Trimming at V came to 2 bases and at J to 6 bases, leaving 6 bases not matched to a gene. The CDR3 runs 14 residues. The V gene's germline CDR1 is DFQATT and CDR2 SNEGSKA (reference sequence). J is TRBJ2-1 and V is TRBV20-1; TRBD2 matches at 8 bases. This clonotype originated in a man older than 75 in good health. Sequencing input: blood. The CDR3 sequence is CSARRSSGANEQFF. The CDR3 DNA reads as TGCAGTGCTAGAAGGAGTAGCGGGGCCAATGAGCAGTTCTTC.